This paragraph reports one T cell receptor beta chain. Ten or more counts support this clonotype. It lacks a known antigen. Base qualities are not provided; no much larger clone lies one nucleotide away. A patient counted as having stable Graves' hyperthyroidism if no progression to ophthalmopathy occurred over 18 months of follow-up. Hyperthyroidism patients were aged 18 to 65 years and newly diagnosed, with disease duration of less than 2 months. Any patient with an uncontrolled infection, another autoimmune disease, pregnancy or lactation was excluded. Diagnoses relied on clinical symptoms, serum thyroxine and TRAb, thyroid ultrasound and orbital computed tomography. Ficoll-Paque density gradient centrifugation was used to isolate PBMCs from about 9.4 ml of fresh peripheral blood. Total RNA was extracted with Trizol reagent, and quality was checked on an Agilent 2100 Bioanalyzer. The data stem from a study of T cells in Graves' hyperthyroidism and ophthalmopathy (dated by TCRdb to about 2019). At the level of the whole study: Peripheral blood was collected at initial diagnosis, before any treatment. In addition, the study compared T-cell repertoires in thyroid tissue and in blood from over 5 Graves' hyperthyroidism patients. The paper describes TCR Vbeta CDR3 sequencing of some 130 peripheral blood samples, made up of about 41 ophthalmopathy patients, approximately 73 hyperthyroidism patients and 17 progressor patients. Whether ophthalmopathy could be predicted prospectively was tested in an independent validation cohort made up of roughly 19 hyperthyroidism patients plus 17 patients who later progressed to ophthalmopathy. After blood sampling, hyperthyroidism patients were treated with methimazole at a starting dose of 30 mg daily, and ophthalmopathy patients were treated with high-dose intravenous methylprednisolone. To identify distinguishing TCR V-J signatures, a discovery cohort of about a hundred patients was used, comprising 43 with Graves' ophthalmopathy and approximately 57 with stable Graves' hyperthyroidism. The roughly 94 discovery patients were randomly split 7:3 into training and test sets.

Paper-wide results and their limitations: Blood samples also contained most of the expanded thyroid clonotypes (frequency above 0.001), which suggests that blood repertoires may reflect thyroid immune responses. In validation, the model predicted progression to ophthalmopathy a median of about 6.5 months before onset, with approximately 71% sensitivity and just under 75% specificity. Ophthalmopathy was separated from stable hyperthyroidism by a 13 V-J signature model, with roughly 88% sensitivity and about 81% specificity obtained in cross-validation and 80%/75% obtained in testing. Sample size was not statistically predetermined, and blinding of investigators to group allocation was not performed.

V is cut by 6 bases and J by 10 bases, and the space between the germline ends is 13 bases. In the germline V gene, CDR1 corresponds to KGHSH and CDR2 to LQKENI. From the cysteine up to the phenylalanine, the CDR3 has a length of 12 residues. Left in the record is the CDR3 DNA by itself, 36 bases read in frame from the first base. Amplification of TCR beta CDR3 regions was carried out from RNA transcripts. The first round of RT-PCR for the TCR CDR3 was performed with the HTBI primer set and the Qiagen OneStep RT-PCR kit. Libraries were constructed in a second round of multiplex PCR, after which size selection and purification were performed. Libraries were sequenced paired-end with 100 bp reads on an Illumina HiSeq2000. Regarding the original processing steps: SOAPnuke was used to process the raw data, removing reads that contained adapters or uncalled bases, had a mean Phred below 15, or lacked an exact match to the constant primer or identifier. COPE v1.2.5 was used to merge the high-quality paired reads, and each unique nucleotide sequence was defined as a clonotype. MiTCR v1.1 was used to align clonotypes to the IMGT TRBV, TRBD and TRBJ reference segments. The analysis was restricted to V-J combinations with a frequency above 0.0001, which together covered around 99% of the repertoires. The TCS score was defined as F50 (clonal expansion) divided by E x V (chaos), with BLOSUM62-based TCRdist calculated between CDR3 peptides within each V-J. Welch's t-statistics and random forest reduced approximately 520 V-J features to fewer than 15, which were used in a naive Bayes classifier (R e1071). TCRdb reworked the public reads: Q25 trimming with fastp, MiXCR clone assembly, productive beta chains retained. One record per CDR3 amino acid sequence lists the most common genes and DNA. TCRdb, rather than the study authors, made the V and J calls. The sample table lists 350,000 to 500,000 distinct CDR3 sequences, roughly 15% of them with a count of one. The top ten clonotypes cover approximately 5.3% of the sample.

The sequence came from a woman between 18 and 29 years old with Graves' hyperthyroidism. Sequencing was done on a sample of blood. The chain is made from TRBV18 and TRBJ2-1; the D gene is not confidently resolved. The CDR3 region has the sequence CASSPQKIEQFF. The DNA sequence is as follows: TGTGCCAGCTCCCCTCAGAAGATAGAGCAGTTCTTC.